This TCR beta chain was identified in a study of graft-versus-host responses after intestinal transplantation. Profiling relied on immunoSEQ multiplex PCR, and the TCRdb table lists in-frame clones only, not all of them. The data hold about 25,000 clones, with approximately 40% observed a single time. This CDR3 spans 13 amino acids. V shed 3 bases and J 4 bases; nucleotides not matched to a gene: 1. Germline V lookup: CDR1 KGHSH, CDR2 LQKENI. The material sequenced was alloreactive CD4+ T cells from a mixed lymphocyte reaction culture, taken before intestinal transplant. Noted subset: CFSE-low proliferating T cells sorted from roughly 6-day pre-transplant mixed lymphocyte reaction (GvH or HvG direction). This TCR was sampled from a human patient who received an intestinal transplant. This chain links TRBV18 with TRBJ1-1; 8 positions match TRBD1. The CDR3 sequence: CASSPGQGTEAFF. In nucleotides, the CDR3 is TGTGCCAGCTCACCCGGACAGGGCACTGAAGCTTTCTTT.